The rows below give T cell receptor beta chains drawn from one sample of a study of shared clonotypes between healthy human individuals. The repertoire was sequenced with immunoSEQ multiplex PCR; TCRdb's copy has only in-frame clones and lacks some. The sample lists about 2.1 million clones, about 93% occurring once. Input material: naive CD8+ T cells from PBMCs. These receptors came from a man aged 18 to 30 in good health. Some clones in this sample may be carry-over from other donors' samples. CDR3s include the opening cysteine and the closing phenylalanine or tryptophan. D genes are given only for firm matches. Clone size is shown for a subset of rows, as once, few, many or a class of expanded clone.

D gene: TRBD2
V gene: TRBV2
clone size: -
J gene: TRBJ2-7
CDR3 length: 17
CDR3 protein: CASRGDPGLARTYEQYF
CDR3 DNA: TGTGCCAGCAGGGGGGACCCGGGACTAGCGCGAACCTACGAGCAGTACTTC

D gene: -
V gene: TRBV9
clone size: -
J gene: TRBJ1-2
CDR3 length: 14
CDR3 protein: CASSLTGAGYGYTF
CDR3 DNA: TGTGCCAGCAGCCTCACGGGGGCGGGCTATGGCTACACCTTC

D gene: TRBD1
V gene: TRBV27
clone size: -
J gene: TRBJ2-7
CDR3 length: 15
CDR3 protein: CASSLERDSSYEQYF
CDR3 DNA: TGTGCCAGCAGTTTAGAAAGGGACAGCTCCTACGAGCAGTACTTC

D gene: -
V gene: TRBV19
clone size: once
J gene: TRBJ2-7
CDR3 length: 14
CDR3 protein: CASSIVGNSYEQYF
CDR3 DNA: TGTGCCAGTAGTATTGTTGGCAATTCCTACGAGCAGTACTTC

D gene: TRBD2
V gene: TRBV4-1
clone size: -
J gene: TRBJ2-5
CDR3 length: 15
CDR3 protein: CASGSGLAGMETQYF
CDR3 DNA: TGCGCCAGCGGATCAGGACTAGCGGGAATGGAGACCCAGTACTTC

D gene: -
V gene: TRBV29-1
clone size: -
J gene: TRBJ2-7
CDR3 length: 11
CDR3 protein: CSVEGGYEQYF
CDR3 DNA: TGCAGCGTTGAAGGCGGATACGAGCAGTACTTC

D gene: TRBD2
V gene: TRBV27
clone size: -
J gene: TRBJ2-7
CDR3 length: 14
CDR3 protein: CASSLAGLSYEQYF
CDR3 DNA: TGTGCCAGCAGCCTAGCGGGCCTCTCCTACGAGCAGTACTTC

D gene: -
V gene: TRBV7-9
clone size: once
J gene: TRBJ2-2
CDR3 length: 14
CDR3 protein: CASSLVSFPGELFF
CDR3 DNA: TGTGCCAGCAGCTTAGTCTCATTTCCCGGGGAGCTGTTTTTT

D gene: -
V gene: TRBV11-2
clone size: -
J gene: TRBJ2-1
CDR3 length: 13
CDR3 protein: CASSRGPGDEQFF
CDR3 DNA: TGTGCCAGCAGCAGGGGACCGGGGGATGAGCAGTTCTTC

D gene: TRBD1
V gene: TRBV10-1
clone size: -
J gene: TRBJ1-2
CDR3 length: 15
CDR3 protein: CASSDSTGTSRGYTF
CDR3 DNA: TGCGCCAGCAGTGACTCGACAGGGACGTCTCGCGGCTACACCTTC

D gene: -
V gene: TRBV7-6
clone size: -
J gene: TRBJ1-1
CDR3 length: 13
CDR3 protein: CASSLQGGTEAFF
CDR3 DNA: TGTGCCAGCAGCCTACAGGGAGGCACTGAAGCTTTCTTT

D gene: TRBD2
V gene: TRBV7-6
clone size: -
J gene: TRBJ2-7
CDR3 length: 15
CDR3 protein: CASSLEAGGHYEQYF
CDR3 DNA: TGTGCCAGCAGCTTAGAGGCGGGGGGACACTACGAGCAGTACTTC

D gene: -
V gene: TRBV7-9
clone size: -
J gene: TRBJ2-1
CDR3 length: 14
CDR3 protein: CASSHLGLVNEQFF
CDR3 DNA: TGTGCCAGCAGCCACTTAGGGCTCGTCAATGAGCAGTTCTTC

D gene: -
V gene: TRBV11-2
clone size: -
J gene: TRBJ2-7
CDR3 length: 15
CDR3 protein: CASSLISKTNYEQYF
CDR3 DNA: TGTGCCAGCAGCTTGATTTCGAAAACTAACTACGAGCAGTACTTC

D gene: -
V gene: TRBV11-3
clone size: -
J gene: TRBJ2-5
CDR3 length: 14
CDR3 protein: CASSLDARQETQYF
CDR3 DNA: TGTGCCAGCAGCTTAGACGCGCGGCAAGAGACCCAGTACTTC

D gene: TRBD2
V gene: TRBV6-1
clone size: -
J gene: TRBJ2-1
CDR3 length: 14
CDR3 protein: CASTLTSGWDEQFF
CDR3 DNA: TGTGCCAGCACCCTGACTAGCGGATGGGATGAGCAGTTCTTC

D gene: -
V gene: TRBV19
clone size: -
J gene: TRBJ1-1
CDR3 length: 16
CDR3 protein: CASSIDREGEDTEAFF
CDR3 DNA: TGTGCCAGTAGTATAGATCGGGAAGGGGAGGACACTGAAGCTTTCTTT

D gene: TRBD2
V gene: TRBV7-9
clone size: -
J gene: TRBJ2-2
CDR3 length: 17
CDR3 protein: CASSLFVGLAGSGELFF
CDR3 DNA: TGTGCCAGCAGCTTATTTGTGGGACTAGCGGGATCCGGGGAGCTGTTTTTT

D gene: TRBD2
V gene: TRBV15
clone size: once
J gene: TRBJ2-7
CDR3 length: 15
CDR3 protein: CATSRDRSGGYEQYF
CDR3 DNA: TGTGCCACCAGCAGAGATCGTTCGGGGGGCTACGAGCAGTACTTC

D gene: -
V gene: TRBV19
clone size: once
J gene: TRBJ1-5
CDR3 length: 17
CDR3 protein: CASSIDREGPGNQPQHF
CDR3 DNA: TGTGCCAGTAGTATAGATCGGGAGGGGCCGGGCAATCAGCCCCAGCATTTT

D gene: TRBD1
V gene: TRBV28
clone size: -
J gene: TRBJ2-7
CDR3 length: 12
CDR3 protein: CASGDRGYEQYF
CDR3 DNA: TGTGCCAGCGGGGACAGGGGTTACGAGCAGTACTTC

D gene: -
V gene: TRBV9
clone size: -
J gene: TRBJ1-1
CDR3 length: 13
CDR3 protein: CASSEQGNTEAFF
CDR3 DNA: TGTGCCAGCAGCGAACAGGGAAACACTGAAGCTTTCTTT

D gene: -
V gene: TRBV2
clone size: -
J gene: TRBJ2-7
CDR3 length: 16
CDR3 protein: CASSEAPRDTTYEQYF
CDR3 DNA: TGTGCCAGCAGTGAAGCACCGCGGGACACGACCTACGAGCAGTACTTC

D gene: TRBD2
V gene: TRBV4-1
clone size: few
J gene: TRBJ2-1
CDR3 length: 15
CDR3 protein: CASSQTGLAGVLQFF
CDR3 DNA: TGCGCCAGCAGCCAAACCGGACTAGCGGGAGTTTTGCAGTTCTTC

D gene: TRBD1
V gene: TRBV5-6
clone size: -
J gene: TRBJ2-7
CDR3 length: 13
CDR3 protein: CASSWGQGNEQYF
CDR3 DNA: TGTGCCAGCAGCTGGGGACAGGGAAACGAGCAGTACTTC

D gene: -
V gene: TRBV30
clone size: -
J gene: TRBJ2-1
CDR3 length: 15
CDR3 protein: CAWSVLRGGGNEQFF
CDR3 DNA: TGTGCCTGGAGTGTACTAAGGGGGGGTGGTAATGAGCAGTTCTTC

D gene: TRBD1
V gene: TRBV28
clone size: -
J gene: TRBJ2-7
CDR3 length: 14
CDR3 protein: CASSFGGQGYEQYF
CDR3 DNA: TGTGCCAGCAGTTTCGGGGGACAGGGTTACGAGCAGTACTTC

D gene: TRBD2
V gene: TRBV27
clone size: -
J gene: TRBJ2-3
CDR3 length: 15
CDR3 protein: CASRTVAGSTDTQYF
CDR3 DNA: TGTGCCAGCAGGACAGTAGCGGGGAGCACAGATACGCAGTATTTT

D gene: TRBD2
V gene: TRBV4-3
clone size: -
J gene: TRBJ2-1
CDR3 length: 17
CDR3 protein: CASSHTRLAGGVDEQFF
CDR3 DNA: TGCGCCAGCAGCCACACGAGGCTAGCGGGAGGGGTCGATGAGCAGTTCTTC

D gene: -
V gene: TRBV28
clone size: -
J gene: TRBJ2-5
CDR3 length: 14
CDR3 protein: CASSLGVYQETQYF
CDR3 DNA: TGTGCCAGCAGTTTGGGGGTGTACCAAGAGACCCAGTACTTC

D gene: -
V gene: TRBV25-1
clone size: -
J gene: TRBJ2-1
CDR3 length: 14
CDR3 protein: CASSARDSRNEQFF
CDR3 DNA: TGTGCCAGCAGTGCCCGGGACTCTCGCAATGAGCAGTTCTTC

D gene: TRBD1
V gene: TRBV16
clone size: -
J gene: TRBJ2-1
CDR3 length: 15
CDR3 protein: CASTLSRTGNNEQFF
CDR3 DNA: TGTGCCAGCACCCTCTCGAGGACAGGAAACAATGAGCAGTTCTTC

D gene: -
V gene: TRBV11-2
clone size: -
J gene: TRBJ2-7
CDR3 length: 14
CDR3 protein: CASSLATLRYEQYF
CDR3 DNA: TGTGCCAGCAGCTTAGCGACGCTACGCTACGAGCAGTACTTC

D gene: TRBD2
V gene: TRBV2
clone size: -
J gene: TRBJ2-5
CDR3 length: 16
CDR3 protein: CASRDTSGRDQETQYF
CDR3 DNA: TGTGCCAGCAGGGATACTAGCGGGAGGGATCAAGAGACCCAGTACTTC

D gene: -
V gene: TRBV19
clone size: once
J gene: TRBJ1-1
CDR3 length: 14
CDR3 protein: CASIGLGYSTEAFF
CDR3 DNA: TGTGCCAGTATCGGGTTAGGGTATTCCACTGAAGCTTTCTTT

D gene: -
V gene: TRBV29-1
clone size: -
J gene: TRBJ1-1
CDR3 length: 13
CDR3 protein: CSAPEEGGWSSFF
CDR3 DNA: TGCAGCGCCCCGGAGGAGGGAGGATGGTCATCTTTCTTT

D gene: TRBD2
V gene: TRBV7-7
clone size: -
J gene: TRBJ2-2
CDR3 length: 17
CDR3 protein: CASSLSSGRSNTGELFF
CDR3 DNA: TGTGCCAGCAGCTTATCTAGCGGGAGGTCGAACACCGGGGAGCTGTTTTTT

D gene: -
V gene: TRBV19
clone size: -
J gene: TRBJ1-2
CDR3 length: 15
CDR3 protein: CASSIDRTTPASHTF
CDR3 DNA: TGTGCCAGTAGTATAGACCGCACGACTCCAGCGAGCCACACCTTC

D gene: -
V gene: TRBV7-9
clone size: -
J gene: TRBJ2-3
CDR3 length: 16
CDR3 protein: CASSPFSGPSTDTQYF
CDR3 DNA: TGTGCCAGCAGCCCATTTAGCGGTCCTAGCACAGATACGCAGTATTTT

D gene: TRBD1
V gene: TRBV29-1
clone size: once
J gene: TRBJ2-7
CDR3 length: 14
CDR3 protein: CSVGNRDRVYEQYF
CDR3 DNA: TGCAGCGTTGGGAACCGGGACAGGGTCTACGAGCAGTACTTC

D gene: TRBD1
V gene: TRBV11-2
clone size: -
J gene: TRBJ1-2
CDR3 length: 15
CDR3 protein: CASSPRTGVNYGYTF
CDR3 DNA: TGTGCCAGCAGCCCGAGGACAGGGGTAAACTATGGCTACACCTTC

D gene: TRBD2
V gene: TRBV7-9
clone size: -
J gene: TRBJ2-1
CDR3 length: 15
CDR3 protein: CASSPPRGIYNEQFF
CDR3 DNA: TGTGCCAGCAGCCCCCCGCGGGGGATCTACAATGAGCAGTTCTTC

D gene: TRBD2
V gene: TRBV5-8
clone size: -
J gene: TRBJ2-3
CDR3 length: 17
CDR3 protein: CASSSRSRETSTDTQYF
CDR3 DNA: TGTGCCAGCAGCTCCAGATCGCGGGAGACTAGCACAGATACGCAGTATTTT

D gene: -
V gene: TRBV28
clone size: -
J gene: TRBJ2-3
CDR3 length: 17
CDR3 protein: CASSPLGGPQSTDTQYF
CDR3 DNA: TGTGCCAGCAGTCCCCTAGGGGGGCCCCAGAGCACAGATACGCAGTATTTT

D gene: -
V gene: TRBV7-8
clone size: -
J gene: TRBJ2-3
CDR3 length: 16
CDR3 protein: CASSSRTGTGGDTQYF
CDR3 DNA: TGTGCCAGCAGCTCTCGGACCGGGACGGGTGGAGATACGCAGTATTTT

D gene: TRBD2
V gene: TRBV7-2
clone size: -
J gene: TRBJ2-7
CDR3 length: 15
CDR3 protein: CASSLISGKEYEQYF
CDR3 DNA: TGTGCCAGCAGCTTGATTAGCGGGAAGGAGTACGAGCAGTACTTC

D gene: TRBD2
V gene: TRBV19
clone size: -
J gene: TRBJ2-1
CDR3 length: 15
CDR3 protein: CASSPTRREGDEQFF
CDR3 DNA: TGTGCCAGTAGTCCGACGCGGCGGGAGGGGGACGAGCAGTTCTTC

D gene: TRBD1
V gene: TRBV4-1
clone size: -
J gene: TRBJ2-5
CDR3 length: 13
CDR3 protein: CASSLDREETQYF
CDR3 DNA: TGCGCCAGCTCTCTGGACAGGGAAGAGACCCAGTACTTC